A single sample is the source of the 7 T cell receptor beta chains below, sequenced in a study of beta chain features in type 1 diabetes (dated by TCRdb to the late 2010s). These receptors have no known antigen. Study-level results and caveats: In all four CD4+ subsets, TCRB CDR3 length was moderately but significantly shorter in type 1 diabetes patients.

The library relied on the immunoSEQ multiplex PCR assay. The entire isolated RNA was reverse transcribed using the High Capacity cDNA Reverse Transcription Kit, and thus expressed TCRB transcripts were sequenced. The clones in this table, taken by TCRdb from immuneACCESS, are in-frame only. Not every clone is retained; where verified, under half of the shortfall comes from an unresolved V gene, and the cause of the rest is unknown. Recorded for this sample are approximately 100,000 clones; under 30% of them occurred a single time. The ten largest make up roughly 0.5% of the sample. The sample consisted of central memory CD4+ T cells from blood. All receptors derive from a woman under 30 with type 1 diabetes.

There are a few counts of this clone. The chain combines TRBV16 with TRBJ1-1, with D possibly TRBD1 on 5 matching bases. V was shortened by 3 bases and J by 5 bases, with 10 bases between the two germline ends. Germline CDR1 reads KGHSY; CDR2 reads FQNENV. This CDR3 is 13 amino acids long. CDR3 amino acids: CASSQGQGTEAFF. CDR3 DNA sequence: TGTGCCAGCAGCCAGGGTCAGGGAACTGAAGCTTTCTTT.

CDR3 coding DNA: TGCGCCAGCAGTGGTGGACAGGGGGCTGGCTACGAGCAGTACTTC. It specifies CASSGGQGAGYEQYF. V gene TRBV10-1 combines with J gene TRBJ2-7, with 11 bases matching TRBD1. After removal of 4 bases from V and 3 bases from J, the junction contained 5 bases not matched to a gene. The CDR3 covers 15 residues. Germline lookup yields CDR1 WNHNN and CDR2 SYGVQD (reference sequence).

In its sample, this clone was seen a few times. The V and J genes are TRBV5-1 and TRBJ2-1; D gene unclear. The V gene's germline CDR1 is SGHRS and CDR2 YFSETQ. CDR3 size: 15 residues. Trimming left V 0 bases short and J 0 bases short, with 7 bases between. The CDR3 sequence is CASSLELRSYNEQFF. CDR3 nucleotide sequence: TGCGCCAGCAGCTTGGAACTCCGCTCCTACAATGAGCAGTTCTTC.

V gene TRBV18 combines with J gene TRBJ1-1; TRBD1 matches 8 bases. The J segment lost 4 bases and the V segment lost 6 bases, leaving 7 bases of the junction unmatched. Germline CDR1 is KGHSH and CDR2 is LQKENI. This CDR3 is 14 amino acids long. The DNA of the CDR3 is TGTGCCAGCTCGGCTACAGGGGGGGTCACTGAAGCTTTCTTT. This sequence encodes CASSATGGVTEAFF.

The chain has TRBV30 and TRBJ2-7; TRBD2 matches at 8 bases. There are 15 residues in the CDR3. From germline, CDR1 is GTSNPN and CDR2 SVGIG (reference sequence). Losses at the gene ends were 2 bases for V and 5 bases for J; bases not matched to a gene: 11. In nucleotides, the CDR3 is TGTGCCTGGAGTAAGGCCAGCGGGAGAACTCACGAGCAGTACTTC. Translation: CAWSKASGRTHEQYF.

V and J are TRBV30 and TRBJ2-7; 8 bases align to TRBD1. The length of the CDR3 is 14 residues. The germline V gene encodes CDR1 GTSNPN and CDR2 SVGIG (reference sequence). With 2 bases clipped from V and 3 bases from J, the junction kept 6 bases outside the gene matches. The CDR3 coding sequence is TGTGCCTGGAGTTGGGCAGGGGGCATCTACGAGCAGTACTTC. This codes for CAWSWAGGIYEQYF.

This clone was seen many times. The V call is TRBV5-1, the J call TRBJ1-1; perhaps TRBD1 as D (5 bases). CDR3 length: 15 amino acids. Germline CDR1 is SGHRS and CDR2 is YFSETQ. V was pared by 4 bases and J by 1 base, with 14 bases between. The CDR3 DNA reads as TGCGCCAGCAGCCGGGGGGGACGGAAGAACACTGAAGCTTTCTTT. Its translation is CASSRGGRKNTEAFF.